Presented here are 5 T cell receptor beta chains from one specimen sequenced in a study of cytomegalovirus exposure and HLA in healthy donors. The repertoire was sequenced with immunoSEQ multiplex PCR; TCRdb's copy has only in-frame clones and lacks some. This table has 150,000 to 160,000 clones, about 82% appearing once. What was sequenced was PBMCs. The origin of the receptors is a human donor in good health.

This chain joins TRBV5-1 and TRBJ2-5, with D unresolved. The ends were cut back, 1 base at V and 2 bases at J, with 6 bases in the middle. CDR3 size: 13 residues. Germline CDR1 is SGHRS and CDR2 is YFSETQ. CDR3 sequence: CASSLLEQETQYF. In DNA, the CDR3 is TGCGCCAGCAGCTTGTTGGAGCAAGAGACCCAGTACTTC.

This clone was seen once. The chain combines TRBV10-3 with TRBJ2-2, with unresolved D. Trimming left V 3 bases short and J 2 bases short, with 10 bases between. This CDR3 has 15 residues. CDR1 ENHRY and CDR2 SYGVKD come from the germline V gene. The CDR3 protein is CAISETERNTGELFF. The CDR3 DNA sequence: TGTGCCATCAGTGAAACGGAGCGAAACACCGGGGAGCTGTTTTTT.

This chain connects TRBV13 to TRBJ2-1; TRBD2 matches at 9 bases. The germline V gene has CDR1 PRHDT and CDR2 FYEKMQ (reference sequence). With V trimmed by 3 bases and J by 0 bases, 18 bases remained unmatched. This CDR3 has 21 amino acids. Here the CDR3 DNA reads TGTGCCAGCAGCTTTGTGGGGTTTTGGCTAGCGGGGACGAGCTCCTACAATGAGCAGTTCTTC. Translated, it gives CASSFVGFWLAGTSSYNEQFF.

This chain joins TRBV28 and TRBJ2-2, with D maybe TRBD1 (5 bases). The V and J ends lost 4 bases and 4 bases respectively, with 13 bases between them. Germline CDR1 reads MDHEN; CDR2 reads SYDVKM. The CDR3 spans 15 residues. As DNA, the CDR3 is TGTGCCAGCAGTTCGTCTCAGGGTCCCACCGGGGAGCTGTTTTTT. Translation: CASSSSQGPTGELFF. The full variable domain, rest sourced from reference TRBV28 and TRBJ2-2, is DVKVTQSSRYLVKRTGEKVFLECVQDMDHENMFWYRQDPGLGLRLIYFSYDVKMKEKGDIPEGYSVSREKKERFSLILESASTNQTSMYLCASSSSQGPTGELFFGEGSRLTVL.

The chain has TRBV28 and TRBJ1-1, with D maybe TRBD1 (6 bases). V dropped 3 bases and J dropped 6 bases, with 17 bases sitting between them. Germline loops: CDR1 MDHEN, CDR2 SYDVKM. The CDR3 is 15 amino acids. The CDR3 sequence is CASSFVTGRFPEAFF. In nucleotides, the CDR3 is TGTGCCAGCAGTTTTGTGACAGGCAGGTTCCCTGAAGCTTTCTTT.